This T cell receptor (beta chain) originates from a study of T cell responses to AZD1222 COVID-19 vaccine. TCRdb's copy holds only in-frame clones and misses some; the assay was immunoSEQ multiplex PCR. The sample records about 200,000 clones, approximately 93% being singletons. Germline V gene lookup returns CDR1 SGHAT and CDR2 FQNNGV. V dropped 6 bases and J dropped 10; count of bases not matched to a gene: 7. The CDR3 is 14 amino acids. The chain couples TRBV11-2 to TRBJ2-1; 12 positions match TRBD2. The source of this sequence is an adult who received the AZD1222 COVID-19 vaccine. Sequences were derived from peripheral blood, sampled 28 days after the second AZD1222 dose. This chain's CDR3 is CASRTSGRIGEQFF. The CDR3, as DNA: TGTGCCAGCAGAACTAGCGGGAGGATAGGGGAGCAGTTCTTC.